The 3 T cell receptor beta chains reported below all come from one sample, sequenced in a study of cytomegalovirus exposure and HLA in healthy donors. Primers: 60 Vbeta forward and 13 Jbeta reverse. This table comes from immunoSEQ multiplex PCR, and its TCRdb copy is limited to in-frame clones, with some not included. The repertoire holds about 150,000 clones, with 64% as singletons. The sequencing input was PBMCs. These receptors came from a woman under 40 in good health and CMV-seropositive.

Here the CDR3 DNA reads TGTGCCAGCAAACCGACAGGGCGGGGGAACACTGAAGCTTTCTTT. This sequence encodes CASKPTGRGNTEAFF. J is TRBJ1-1 and V is TRBV16; 7 bases are a match to TRBD1. J lost 1 base, V lost 7 bases, and 9 bases had no gene match. The CDR3 extends over 15 amino acids. The germline V gene has CDR1 KGHSY and CDR2 FQNENV.

The chain couples TRBV7-9 to TRBJ2-7; the D gene is possibly TRBD1 (5 bases). Germline V CDR1 and CDR2: SEHNR, FQNEAQ (reference sequence). Trimming removed 5 bases at V and 2 bases at J, with 13 bases between. This CDR3 has 14 residues. The CDR3 region is CASSKNTGPYEQYF. The CDR3 DNA reads TGTGCCAGCAGCAAGAATACAGGTCCCTACGAGCAGTACTTC.

This clone was seen just once. The CDR3 region has the DNA TGTGCCAGCAGTTACTCGGGGGACATCCGAAGCTATGGCTACACCTTC. It encodes CASSYSGDIRSYGYTF. The V gene is TRBV6-5, the J gene TRBJ1-2; a possible D gene is TRBD1 (6 bases). With 0 bases removed from V and 4 bases from J, the gap between germline ends came to 15 bases. Germline V CDR1 and CDR2: MNHEY, SVGAGI. This CDR3 comprises 16 residues.